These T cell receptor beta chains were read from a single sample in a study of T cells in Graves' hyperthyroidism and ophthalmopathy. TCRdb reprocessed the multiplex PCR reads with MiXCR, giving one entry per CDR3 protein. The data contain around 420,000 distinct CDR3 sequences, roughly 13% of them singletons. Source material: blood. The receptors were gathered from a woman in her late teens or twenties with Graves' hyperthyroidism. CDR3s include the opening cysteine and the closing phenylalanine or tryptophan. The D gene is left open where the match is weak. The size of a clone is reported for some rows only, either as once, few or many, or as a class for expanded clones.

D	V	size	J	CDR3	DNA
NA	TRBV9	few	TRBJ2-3	CASSVGGLSSTDTQYF	TGTGCCAGCAGCGTAGGTGGCCTGTCTAGCACAGATACGCAGTATTTT
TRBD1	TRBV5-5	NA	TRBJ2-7	CASSRKPLQGGMDEQYF	TGTGCCAGCAGCCGAAAGCCTCTACAGGGGGGTATGGACGAGCAGTACTTC
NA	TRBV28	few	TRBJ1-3	CASSESGVRSGNTIYF	TGTGCCAGCAGTGAGTCCGGCGTACGCTCTGGAAACACCATATATTTT
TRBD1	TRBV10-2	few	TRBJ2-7	CASSESVRTGAYEQYF	TGCGCCAGCAGTGAGTCGGTGCGTACAGGGGCCTACGAGCAGTACTTC
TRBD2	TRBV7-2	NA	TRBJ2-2	CASSLLTSGRHGELFF	TGTGCCAGCAGCTTATTGACTAGCGGGAGACACGGGGAGCTGTTTTTT
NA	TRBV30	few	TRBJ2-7	CAWSVGGVTYEQYF	TGTGCCTGGAGTGTAGGAGGCGTTACCTACGAGCAGTACTTC
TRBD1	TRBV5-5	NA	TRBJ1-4	CASSTGTGVGEKLFF	TGTGCCAGCAGCACCGGGACAGGGGTCGGTGAAAAACTGTTTTTT
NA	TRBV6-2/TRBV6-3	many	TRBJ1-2	CASSYAYGYTF	TGTGCCAGCAGTTACGCGTATGGCTACACCTTC
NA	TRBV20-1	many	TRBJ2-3	CSASSGRTDTQYF	TGCAGTGCTTCGAGCGGGCGCACAGATACGCAGTATTTT
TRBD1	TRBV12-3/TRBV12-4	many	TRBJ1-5	CASSPMGQLNQPQHF	TGTGCCAGCAGCCCCATGGGACAGCTCAATCAGCCCCAGCATTTT
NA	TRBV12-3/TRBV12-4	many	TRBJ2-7	CASRGDGGYEQYF	TGTGCCAGCAGAGGAGACGGTGGGTACGAGCAGTACTTC
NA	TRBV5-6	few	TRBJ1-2	CASTPGGEPGYTF	TGTGCCAGCACCCCCGGGGGGGAGCCTGGCTACACCTTC
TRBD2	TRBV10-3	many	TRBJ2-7	CAIQAAGGPSAEQYF	TGTGCCATCCAAGCAGCGGGAGGGCCCTCGGCCGAGCAGTACTTC
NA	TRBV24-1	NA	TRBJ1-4	CATSEGGRGGEKLFF	TGTGCCACCAGTGAAGGAGGGCGAGGGGGTGAAAAACTGTTTTTT
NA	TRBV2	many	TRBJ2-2	CASSGATNTGELFF	TGTGCCAGCAGCGGGGCCACGAACACCGGGGAGCTGTTTTTT
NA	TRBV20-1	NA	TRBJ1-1	CSARTGGDTEAFF	TGCAGTGCTAGGACGGGGGGAGACACTGAAGCTTTCTTT